One sample yielded the 17 T cell receptor beta chains listed below, sequenced in a study of blood T cell repertoires in COVID-19 (dated by TCRdb to 2019 to 2021). The library was prepared using the immunoSEQ multiplex PCR assay. Sourced from immuneACCESS, this table was stored by TCRdb with only in-frame sequences that have V and J called. A share of the clones is absent; for the studies checked, an unresolved V gene accounts for under half, and the remainder has no known explanation. In all, the sample holds some 90,000 clones, and approximately 90% of those were seen once. 7.5% to 9.5% of the sample rests with the top ten. The source material was peripheral blood. The receptors here all came from a man between 45 and 60 years old with acute or convalescent COVID-19.

About this clone: Other DNA sequences in the sample encode the same CDR3. The gene calls are TRBV5-1 and TRBJ1-1, with D possibly matching TRBD1 (6 bases). V lost 2 bases, J lost 1 base, and 9 bases lay in between. The CDR3 loop spans 14 amino acids. Germline CDR1 SGHRS, CDR2 YFSETQ. The CDR3 DNA sequence: TGCGCCAGCAGCTTATTACAGGGGAACACTGAAGCTTTCTTT. It encodes CASSLLQGNTEAFF. Using reference TRBV5-1 and TRBJ1-1 for the parts outside the CDR3, the full variable domain is KAGVTQTPRYLIKTRGQQVTLSCSPISGHRSVSWYQQTPGQGLQFLFEYFSETQRNKGNFPGRFSGRQFSNSRSEMNVSTLELGDSALYLCASSLLQGNTEAFFGQGTRLTVV.

This clone was seen a few times. V usage is TRBV5-1 and J usage is TRBJ2-3, with 8 bases matching TRBD1. Germline V gives CDR1 SGHRS, CDR2 YFSETQ. The CDR3 runs 14 residues. V shed 4 bases, J shed 4 bases, and the junction held 5 bases outside the gene matches. The CDR3 DNA is TGCGCCAGCAGCGCAGGGGGCCCCGCAGATACGCAGTATTTT. It translates to CASSAGGPADTQYF.

The chain is built from TRBV27 and TRBJ1-3; weak D call: TRBD1 (5 bases). V lost 7 bases and J 0 bases, leaving 13 bases between the germline ends. Germline V gene lookup returns CDR1 MNHEY and CDR2 SMNVEV (reference sequence). The CDR3 has 15 residues. CDR3 bases: TGTGCCAGCAAGAAGACAGTGTCCTCTGGAAACACCATATATTTT. It codes for CASKKTVSSGNTIYF.

The chain recombines TRBV18 with TRBJ2-5; D is perhaps TRBD2 (7 bases). The CDR3 totals 19 residues. Trimming cost V 1 base and J 5 bases, with 26 bases left between them. Germline loops: CDR1 KGHSH, CDR2 LQKENI. CDR3 nucleotides: TGTGCCAGCTCACCACGAGCTGGGTCCTGGCGGGGGCCCGAGGAGACCCAGTACTTC. This encodes CASSPRAGSWRGPEETQYF. The variable domain in full, completed from reference TRBV18 and TRBJ2-5, reads NAGVMQNPRHLVRRRGQEARLRCSPMKGHSHVYWYRQLPEEGLKFMVYLQKENIIDESGMPKERFSAEFPKEGPSILRIQQVVRGDSAAYFCASSPRAGSWRGPEETQYFGPGTRLLVL.

The DNA for the CDR3 is TGTGCCTGGAAACAGGGACCAGACTCTGGAAACACCATATATTTT. Encoded protein: CAWKQGPDSGNTIYF. This chain uses TRBV30 with TRBJ1-3, with D maybe TRBD1 (6 bases). The CDR3 totals 15 residues. V gave up 4 bases and J gave up 0 bases, with 13 bases separating them. Germline CDR1 is GTSNPN and CDR2 is SVGIG (reference sequence).

The chain combines TRBV5-8 with TRBJ1-1; tentatively, D is TRBD1 (5 bases). CDR3 length: 14 residues. The V gene lost 5 bases and the J gene lost 4 bases, with 15 bases spanning the gap. Germline CDR1 reads SGHTS; CDR2 reads YDEGEE. The CDR3 spells CASSWGGVPTEAFF. The CDR3 nucleotides are TGTGCCAGCAGTTGGGGGGGAGTTCCCACTGAAGCTTTCTTT.

The chain combines TRBV29-1 with TRBJ1-2, with D unclear. With 2 bases removed from V and 2 bases from J, the gap between germline ends came to 9 bases. The germline gives CDR1 SQVTM, CDR2 ANQGSEA. This CDR3 contains 13 residues. The CDR3 region is CSVELRGNYGYTF. The CDR3 region has the DNA TGCAGCGTTGAACTGCGAGGGAACTATGGCTACACCTTC.

The genes are TRBV6-5 and TRBJ1-2; D is possibly TRBD1 (6 bases). The CDR3 covers 15 residues. Trimming cost V 0 bases and J 5 bases, with 13 bases left between them. Germline assignment: CDR1 MNHEY and CDR2 SVGAGI. CDR3 sequence (DNA): TGTGCCAGCAGTTACTCGACAAGGACAGAATATGGCTACACCTTC. It is translated as CASSYSTRTEYGYTF.

The V gene is TRBV18, the J gene TRBJ2-3; D unclear. V lost 3 bases to trimming and J lost 2 bases, with 9 bases between them. Germline lookup yields CDR1 KGHSH and CDR2 LQKENI. The CDR3 runs to 14 residues. CDR3 sequence (DNA): TGTGCCAGCTCACCGGGCCCCATCACAGATACGCAGTATTTT. Translation: CASSPGPITDTQYF.

V is TRBV10-3 and J is TRBJ1-2; D may be TRBD1 (6 bases). The CDR3 has 14 amino acids. Germline V gene sequence: CDR1 ENHRY, CDR2 SYGVKD. V was pared by 3 bases and J by 1 base, with 9 bases between. The CDR3 DNA reads TGTGCCATCAGTGAAGGGGGATATAACTATGGCTACACCTTC. Its translation is CAISEGGYNYGYTF.

This clone has just one count. The V gene is TRBV5-1, the J gene TRBJ1-2; perhaps TRBD1 as D (6 bases). CDR3 size: 18 residues. Trimming removed 1 base at V and 0 bases at J, with 19 bases between. Germline V gene lookup returns CDR1 SGHRS and CDR2 YFSETQ. CDR3 region: CASSLSFPAGVSNYGYTF. Here the CDR3 DNA reads TGCGCCAGCAGCTTGTCTTTCCCCGCAGGGGTCTCTAACTATGGCTACACCTTC.

V gene TRBV10-3 combines with J gene TRBJ2-5; 14 bases are shared with TRBD2. The ends lost 8 bases at V and 5 bases at J; junction bases unmatched: 13. The germline V gene has CDR1 ENHRY and CDR2 SYGVKD. This CDR3 region has 17 residues. CDR3 sequence: CAISPGAGLAGEETQYF. DNA for the CDR3: TGTGCCATCTCCCCTGGGGCGGGACTAGCGGGGGAGGAGACCCAGTACTTC.

The chain links TRBV2 to TRBJ2-1, with 7 bases that match TRBD2. The CDR3 has 15 residues. The germline CDR1 and CDR2 sequences are SNHLY and FYNNEI. The junction had 5 bases not matched to a gene; V was cut back by 6 bases and J by 0 bases. CDR3 loop: CASRVRGSSYNEQFF. The CDR3 DNA follows: TGTGCCAGCAGGGTGCGGGGGAGCTCCTACAATGAGCAGTTCTTC. The full variable domain, in which reference TRBV2 and TRBJ2-1 provide the parts outside the CDR3, is EPEVTQTPSHQVTQMGQEVILRCVPISNHLYFYWYRQILGQKVEFLVSFYNNEISEKSEIFDDQFSVERPDGSNFTLKIRSTKLEDSAMYFCASRVRGSSYNEQFFGPGTRLTVL.

The V and J genes are TRBV6-2 or TRBV6-3 and TRBJ2-5; D may be TRBD1 (5 bases). The V end lost 2 bases, the J end lost 9 bases, and 7 bases lay between the germline ends. The germline V gene encodes CDR1 MNHEY and CDR2 SVGEGT. This CDR3 comprises 11 residues. CDR3 in amino acids: CASSYQGPQYF. The CDR3 bases are TGTGCCAGCAGTTACCAGGGCCCCCAGTACTTC.

The rearrangement uses TRBV3-1 (or the pseudogene TRBV3-2) and TRBJ1-2; D is uncertain. V was clipped by 4 bases and J by 8 bases, with 11 bases between them. In germline, CDR1 is LGHDT, CDR2 YNNKEL (reference sequence). The CDR3 loop spans 12 amino acids. CDR3 sequence: CASSLLGGGYTF. The CDR3 DNA is TGTGCCAGCAGCCTCCTCGGCGGGGGCTACACCTTC.

This clone was recorded a few times. The rearrangement links TRBV3-1 (or the pseudogene TRBV3-2) to TRBJ1-5; 10 nucleotides match TRBD1. CDR1 and CDR2 (germline): LGHDT, YNNKEL (reference sequence). With 4 bases clipped from V and 8 bases from J, the junction kept 5 bases outside the gene matches. CDR3 length equals 14 residues. The CDR3 DNA reads as TGTGCCAGCAGCCCGACAGGGGGCATGGAGCCCCAGCATTTT. It yields the protein CASSPTGGMEPQHF.

The chain carries TRBV2 and TRBJ2-3, with 7 bases lining up with TRBD1. This CDR3 comprises 14 residues. V lost 8 bases and J lost 2; bases outside the gene matches: 7. The germline V gene encodes CDR1 SNHLY and CDR2 FYNNEI. The CDR3, as DNA: TGTGCCAGCGCCGGGACAGTTAACACAGATACGCAGTATTTT. This codes for CASAGTVNTDTQYF.